Shown below are 23 T cell receptor beta chains from a single sample sequenced in a study of blood T cell repertoires in COVID-19. Sequencing used immunoSEQ multiplex PCR; TCRdb keeps in-frame clones, though not all of them. The table records 140,000 to 150,000 clones, 75% to 90% of them present only once. The sequencing sample was made of peripheral blood. The source of these receptors is a woman aged 45-60 years with acute or convalescent COVID-19.

V is TRBV7-3 and J is TRBJ2-1; 8 bases are a match to TRBD2. Germline CDR1 reads SGHTA; CDR2 reads FQGTGA. The CDR3 is made up of 15 amino acids. The V gene end was trimmed by 2 bases and the J gene end by 4 bases; junction bases not matched to a gene: 4. The CDR3 region has the DNA TGTGCCAGCAGCTTACTGGCGGGAGGATACAATGAGCAGTTCTTC. Translated: CASSLLAGGYNEQFF.

V usage is TRBV18 and J usage is TRBJ2-4, with D possibly matching TRBD1 (5 bases). The germline V gene has CDR1 KGHSH and CDR2 LQKENI. The CDR3 is 14 amino acids. Trimming removed 3 bases from V and 6 bases from J, with 12 bases in between. The CDR3 protein is CASSPQGSGNIQYF. The CDR3 DNA is TGTGCCAGCTCACCCCAGGGTTCGGGAAACATTCAGTACTTC.

The rearrangement joins TRBV4-1 to TRBJ2-4, with 11 bases identical to TRBD2. The V gene's germline CDR1 is MGHRA and CDR2 YSYEKL. Trimming removed 4 bases from V and 1 base from J; junction bases left unmatched: 3. This CDR3 contains 16 residues. Written as DNA, the CDR3 is TGCGCCAGCAGCCCGGGACTAGCGGCTGCCAAAAACATTCAGTACTTC. This translates into CASSPGLAAAKNIQYF.

The chain combines TRBV20-1 with TRBJ2-5, with 10 bases that match TRBD2. Unmatched junction bases numbered 5, after V lost 3 bases and J lost 4 bases. Germline CDR1 is DFQATT and CDR2 is SNEGSKA (reference sequence). CDR3 length equals 14 residues. The CDR3 DNA is TGCAGTGCTAGTAGATCTAGCGGGAGAGAGACCCAGTACTTC. Translation: CSASRSSGRETQYF.

The chain couples TRBV5-4 to TRBJ1-2; no reliable D call. The V and J ends lost 4 bases and 3 bases respectively, with 16 bases between them. Germline lookup yields CDR1 SGHNT and CDR2 YYREEE (reference sequence). The CDR3 totals 15 residues. Written as DNA, the CDR3 is TGTGCCAGCAGCCTGGTCCGGAGCGGGGACTATGGCTACACCTTC. Protein product: CASSLVRSGDYGYTF.

The chain joins TRBV5-1 to TRBJ2-2; 10 bases fit TRBD2. The CDR3 consists of 15 residues. The germline CDR1 and CDR2 sequences are SGHRS and YFSETQ. V trimming: 3 bases; J trimming: 5 bases; junction bases outside the gene matches: 4. The CDR3 sequence is CASSSQRGGTGELFF. The CDR3 DNA follows: TGCGCCAGCAGCTCCCAGCGGGGGGGTACCGGGGAGCTGTTTTTT.

The chain couples TRBV19 to TRBJ1-2; 7 bases align to TRBD1. The germline CDR1 and CDR2 sequences are LNHDA and SQIVND (reference sequence). The CDR3 extends over 16 amino acids. After removal of 5 bases from V and 8 bases from J, the junction contained 17 bases not matched to a gene. CDR3 bases: TGTGCCAGTAGTCAAGTTCCCGGACAGGTCGCGGGGGGCTACACCTTC. Its translation: CASSQVPGQVAGGYTF.

The chain employs TRBV5-1 and TRBJ1-2; D gene uncertain. The V and J ends lost 9 bases and 4 bases respectively, with 16 bases between them. The germline V gene encodes CDR1 SGHRS and CDR2 YFSETQ. The CDR3 spans 13 residues. In nucleotides, the CDR3 is TGCGCCACTTCGGGGTCCCCTAGCTATGGCTACACCTTC. Its translation is CATSGSPSYGYTF. Variable domain in full (rest from reference TRBV5-1 and TRBJ1-2): KAGVTQTPRYLIKTRGQQVTLSCSPISGHRSVSWYQQTPGQGLQFLFEYFSETQRNKGNFPGRFSGRQFSNSRSEMNVSTLELGDSALYLCATSGSPSYGYTFGSGTRLTVV.

Only one count was recorded for this clone. The J gene is TRBJ1-6, the V gene TRBV10-3, with D possibly TRBD1 on 5 matching bases. This CDR3 region has 14 residues. Trimming left V 10 bases short and J 5 bases short, with 15 bases between. The germline V gene encodes CDR1 ENHRY and CDR2 SYGVKD. The CDR3 reads CATKGPGDNSPLHF. DNA of the CDR3: TGTGCCACCAAGGGACCGGGGGATAATTCACCCCTCCACTTT.

The V call is TRBV7-3, the J call TRBJ2-1, with D possibly TRBD1 on 5 matching bases. The V and J ends lost 4 bases and 6 bases respectively, with 10 bases between them. This CDR3 has 13 amino acids. Germline CDR1 and CDR2: SGHTA and FQGTGA. In DNA, the CDR3 is TGTGCCAGCAGCTCCGTGGGGCGCAATGAGCAGTTCTTC. Encoded protein: CASSSVGRNEQFF.

The chain uses TRBV9 and TRBJ1-2, with TRBD1 identical over 9 bases. Germline V gives CDR1 SGDLS, CDR2 YYNGEE. With V trimmed by 4 bases and J by 7 bases, 17 bases remained unmatched. The CDR3 totals 17 residues. CDR3 nucleotide sequence: TGTGCCAGCAGCTTTAGCTGGTCCGGGACAGGGTCTCGTGGCTACACCTTC. Protein sequence: CASSFSWSGTGSRGYTF.

The chain recombines TRBV28 with TRBJ1-2; a possible D gene is TRBD1 (5 bases). The CDR3 runs to 14 residues. CDR1 and CDR2 (germline): MDHEN, SYDVKM. As DNA, the CDR3 is TGTGCATCAGGGCAGGCCGCGCCTAACTATGGCTACACCTTC. Protein: CASGQAAPNYGYTF.

The chain uses TRBV4-2 and TRBJ1-5; 7 positions match TRBD1. Germline lookup yields CDR1 LGHNA and CDR2 YNFKEQ. With 0 bases clipped from V and 6 bases from J, the junction kept 8 bases outside the gene matches. The CDR3 totals 16 residues. The CDR3 here is CASSQDLDRTVQPQHF. CDR3 DNA sequence: TGTGCCAGCAGCCAAGACCTGGACAGGACGGTTCAGCCCCAGCATTTT.

This sequence joins TRBV28 and TRBJ1-2; weak D call: TRBD1 (5 bases). CDR1 MDHEN and CDR2 SYDVKM come from the germline V gene. The germline V and J ends were trimmed by 3 bases and 4 bases, with 12 bases remaining between them. The CDR3 sequence is 14 residues long. Here the CDR3 DNA reads TGTGCCAGCAGTTTCGAGGAGGGGCTCTATGGCTACACCTTC. This gives the protein CASSFEEGLYGYTF.

This clone was counted a few times. The rearrangement joins TRBV4-2 to TRBJ2-1; a weak D match, TRBD2 (7 bases). This CDR3 comprises 15 residues. Germline CDR1 reads LGHNA; CDR2 reads YNFKEQ. Trimming cost V 1 base and J 4 bases, with 11 bases left between them. The CDR3 spells CASSQAGGPYNEQFF. CDR3 bases: TGTGCCAGCAGCCAAGCGGGGGGCCCTTACAATGAGCAGTTCTTC.

The chain recombines TRBV7-8 with TRBJ2-4; tentative D call: TRBD1 (7 bases). V gave up 5 bases and J gave up 0 bases, with 17 bases separating them. The CDR3 is 17 residues long. From germline, CDR1 is SGHVS and CDR2 FQNEAQ. The CDR3 coding sequence is TGTGCCAGCAGCCCCCAGGGGGGAACAATAGCCAAAAACATTCAGTACTTC. The encoded protein is CASSPQGGTIAKNIQYF. The full variable domain, completed using reference TRBV7-8 and TRBJ2-4, is GAGVSQSPRYKVAKRGQDVALRCDPISGHVSLFWYQQALGQGPEFLTYFQNEAQLDKSGLPSDRFFAERPEGSVSTLKIQRTQQEDSAVYLCASSPQGGTIAKNIQYFGAGTRLSVL.

CDR3 DNA: TGTGCCAGCAGTTTAAGACAGGCCGATGCAACTAATGAAAAACTGTTTTTT. Encoded protein: CASSLRQADATNEKLFF. The chain employs TRBV27 and TRBJ1-4; a weak D match, TRBD1 (6 bases). CDR1 MNHEY and CDR2 SMNVEV come from the germline V gene (reference sequence). V was trimmed by 2 bases and J by 0 bases, leaving 13 bases between them. This CDR3 is 17 amino acids long. The full variable domain, rest sourced from reference TRBV27 and TRBJ1-4, is EAQVTQNPRYLITVTGKKLTVTCSQNMNHEYMSWYRQDPGLGLRQIYYSMNVEVTDKGDVPEGYKVSRKEKRNFPLILESPSPNQTSLYFCASSLRQADATNEKLFFGSGTQLSVL.

The chain combines TRBV9 with TRBJ2-1, with 8 bases fitting TRBD2. CDR3 length: 15 residues. V was clipped by 9 bases and J by 2 bases; unmatched bases: 10. The germline V gene has CDR1 SGDLS and CDR2 YYNGEE. The chain's CDR3 is CANPLLAEAYNEQFF. In DNA form, the CDR3 reads TGTGCCAACCCACTACTAGCGGAAGCCTACAATGAGCAGTTCTTC. The full variable domain, its missing parts supplied by reference TRBV9 and TRBJ2-1, is DSGVTQTPKHLITATGQRVTLRCSPRSGDLSVYWYQQSLDQGLQFLIQYYNGEERAKGNILERFSAQQFPDLHSELNLSSLELGDSALYFCANPLLAEAYNEQFFGPGTRLTVL.

V usage is TRBV10-3 and J usage is TRBJ1-1; a weak D match, TRBD1 (5 bases). Germline CDR1 and CDR2: ENHRY and SYGVKD. There are 14 residues in the CDR3. Trimming stripped 0 bases from V and 2 bases from J, with 7 bases between. CDR3 nucleotide sequence: TGTGCCATCAGTGAGTCGCAGGGAAACACTGAAGCTTTCTTT. Translated: CAISESQGNTEAFF.

The rearrangement joins TRBV9 to TRBJ1-6; D might be TRBD1 (6 bases). V lost 0 bases and J lost 7, with 17 bases in between. The CDR3 spans 17 residues. CDR1 SGDLS and CDR2 YYNGEE come from the germline V gene. The CDR3 DNA reads as TGTGCCAGCAGCGTAGCGGGGGGCGCATACGGGAATTCACCCCTCCACTTT. It translates to CASSVAGGAYGNSPLHF.

The rearrangement joins TRBV14 to TRBJ1-6; D is possibly TRBD1 (6 bases). The CDR3 sequence is 17 residues long. The V end was cut by 1 base, the J end by 7 bases, with 17 bases between. Per the germline V gene, CDR1 is SGHDN and CDR2 is FVKESK. CDR3 bases: TGTGCCAGCAGCCAAGTCGGGGGGGGGCAAGAAAATTCACCCCTCCACTTT. Its translation: CASSQVGGGQENSPLHF.

The rearrangement links TRBV3-1 (or the pseudogene TRBV3-2) to TRBJ2-6, with 10 bases lining up with TRBD1. The J segment lost 0 bases and the V segment lost 5 bases, leaving 7 bases of the junction unmatched. This CDR3 has 18 residues. Germline values: CDR1 LGHDT, CDR2 YNNKEL (reference sequence). The CDR3 is CASSYRDRGLSGANVLTF. The CDR3 DNA sequence: TGTGCCAGCAGCTACCGGGACAGGGGCCTCTCTGGGGCCAACGTCCTGACTTTC.

The chain joins TRBV9 to TRBJ2-3; 7 bases fit TRBD2. The ends lost 4 bases at V and 5 bases at J; junction bases unmatched: 7. CDR1 and CDR2 (germline): SGDLS, YYNGEE. The CDR3 consists of 14 residues. The CDR3 DNA reads TGTGCCAGCAGCAAGACTAGCTCTATAGATACGCAGTATTTT. This sequence encodes CASSKTSSIDTQYF.